These T cell receptor beta chains were read from a single sample in a study of T-cell memory formation after mild COVID-19. TCRdb itself ran the 5' RACE reads through MiXCR, one entry per CDR3 protein. The sample carries 550,000 to 700,000 distinct CDR3 sequences, around a sixth recorded once. Sequenced sample: PBMCs or a T cell subset sorted from them (not recorded which). The receptors were sampled from an adult woman who had mild COVID-19 (a few samples of this study predate the infection). Cell type and time point are not known. CDR3s include the opening cysteine and the closing phenylalanine or tryptophan. The order of the fields is J gene, V gene, D gene, clone size, CDR3 DNA, CDR3 protein. The D gene is left open where the match is weak. Clone size is not always given. Where it is, it says once, few, many or a class for expanded clones.

J: TRBJ1-1
V: TRBV7-9
D: .
size: few
DNA: TGTGCCAGCAGCTTAGCGGTGACATACGAAGCTTTCTTT
CDR3: CASSLAVTYEAFF

J: TRBJ2-5
V: TRBV29-1
D: .
size: .
DNA: TGCAGCGTCGAACAGGGTCGGGAGACCCAGTACTTC
CDR3: CSVEQGRETQYF

J: TRBJ2-1
V: TRBV14
D: .
size: few
DNA: TGTGCCAGCAGCCAAGTGGGGGGTCTCCCCTACAATGAGCAGTTCTTC
CDR3: CASSQVGGLPYNEQFF

J: TRBJ2-7
V: TRBV27
D: TRBD2
size: .
DNA: TGTGCCAGCAGACTAGCGGGAGGGGGTGAGCAGTACTTC
CDR3: CASRLAGGGEQYF

J: TRBJ2-7
V: TRBV11-3
D: .
size: .
DNA: TGTGCCAGCAGCTTGGGCAGGGTAGCAAGCGGCGACGAGCAGTACTTC
CDR3: CASSLGRVASGDEQYF

J: TRBJ2-3
V: TRBV18
D: TRBD1
size: .
DNA: TGTGCCAGCTCACTGACAGGGGGCGTCACAGATACGCAGTATTTT
CDR3: CASSLTGGVTDTQYF

J: TRBJ2-1
V: TRBV9
D: TRBD2
size: few
DNA: TGTGCCAGCAGCGTAGGCCCCGGGGGTAGCGGGGGGGCCATCTCTACTGAGCAGTTCTTC
CDR3: CASSVGPGGSGGAISTEQFF

J: TRBJ2-1
V: TRBV10-3
D: .
size: few
DNA: TGTGCCATGAGCATCCGTGAGAACAATGAGCAGTTCTTC
CDR3: CAMSIRENNEQFF

J: TRBJ2-3
V: TRBV19
D: .
size: .
DNA: TGTGCCAGTAGTATCCGGGACCCCACAGATACGCAGTATTTT
CDR3: CASSIRDPTDTQYF

J: TRBJ1-1
V: TRBV29-1
D: .
size: few
DNA: TGCAGCGTTGAATATGGGAACACTGAAGCTTTCTTT
CDR3: CSVEYGNTEAFF

J: TRBJ1-1
V: TRBV20-1
D: TRBD1
size: few
DNA: TGCAGTGCCGAACGTCGACAGGGGCGGGCTTTCTTT
CDR3: CSAERRQGRAFF